In its sample, the clone carrying this T cell receptor beta chain was seen once. Source study methods: Reference gene primer amplification gave nucleated cell count estimates. Repertoires were generated with immunoSEQ multiplex PCR, while TCRdb's copy carries only in-frame clones and drops some. V and J calls and clone size are as listed in that table; D and trimming were resolved from the DNA. Counted here are 200,000 or so clones, approximately 89% occurring once; the ten biggest clones make up about 2.1%. The data were taken from a study of blood T cell repertoires in COVID-19. About the study: COVID-19 samples from acute and convalescent phases originated in the United States, Italy and Spain.

Participants spanned ages about 18 to 100 years and resided in 24 US areas. In assigning cohorts, the study relied on participant-reported clinical history. Source material: PBMCs or T cells enriched from blood (not recorded which). This sequence originates from a woman between 40 and 50 years old with acute COVID-19.

For the CDR3, the DNA is TGTGCCAGCAGCTTGGAAGCGGGAGGCCCCTACGAGCAGTACTTC. This sequence encodes CASSLEAGGPYEQYF. This chain connects TRBV5-4 to TRBJ2-7; 9 bases align to TRBD2. The V gene end was trimmed by 0 bases and the J gene end by 2 bases; junction bases not matched to a gene: 3. CDR3 size: 15 residues. From germline, CDR1 is SGHNT and CDR2 YYREEE (reference sequence). Full variable domain (outside the CDR3, taken from reference TRBV5-4 and TRBJ2-7): ETGVTQSPTHLIKTRGQQVTLRCSSQSGHNTVSWYQQALGQGPQFIFQYYREEENGRGNFPPRFSGLQFPNYSSELNVNALELDDSALYLCASSLEAGGPYEQYFGPGTRLTVT.